What follows are 21 T cell receptor beta chains derived from one specimen sequenced in a study of memory CD4+ T cells and cytomegalovirus serostatus. Sequencing used immunoSEQ multiplex PCR; TCRdb keeps in-frame clones, though not all of them. The repertoire holds 45,000 to 65,000 clones, with 60% to 80% as singletons. Single viable CD3+CD4+CD8-CD45RO+ cells were sorted as the memory CD4+ T cells. Sequencing used memory CD4+ T cells from blood. The receptors stem from an adult in good health and CMV-seronegative.

This clone appeared once. This chain links TRBV29-1 with TRBJ1-4, with 11 bases lining up with TRBD1. CDR1 and CDR2 (germline): SQVTM, ANQGSEA. The CDR3 covers 13 residues. J gave up 7 bases and V 6 bases, and 4 bases lay outside the gene matches. The CDR3 protein is CSVLGTGGEKLFF. The CDR3 bases are TGCAGCGTGCTCGGGACAGGGGGTGAAAAACTGTTTTTT.

The rearrangement uses TRBV6-5 and TRBJ1-2, with 7 bases fitting TRBD1. CDR1 is MNHEY and CDR2 is SVGAGI in the germline V gene. V lost 7 bases, J lost 3 bases, and 2 bases stayed unmatched. This CDR3 contains 12 residues. CDR3 in amino acids: CASNGQDYGYTF. CDR3 in DNA: TGTGCCAGCAATGGACAGGACTATGGCTACACCTTC.

The chain carries TRBV19 and TRBJ1-4; TRBD1 is a possible D gene (6 bases). V was clipped by 0 bases and J by 8 bases, with 16 bases between them. There are 16 residues in the CDR3. The germline V gene encodes CDR1 LNHDA and CDR2 SQIVND (reference sequence). The DNA of the CDR3 is TGTGCCAGTAGTATAGACCCTGGGACATATGAAGAAAAACTGTTTTTT. As protein: CASSIDPGTYEEKLFF.

The V and J genes are TRBV7-2 and TRBJ2-1; tentative D call: TRBD1 (5 bases). Germline values: CDR1 SGHTA, CDR2 FQGNSA. CDR3 length: 17 amino acids. Deletions cut 3 bases from V and 4 bases from J, with 19 bases between. The CDR3 protein is CASSFSHKGPGYNEQFF. CDR3 bases: TGTGCCAGCAGCTTCTCCCATAAAGGGCCAGGGTACAATGAGCAGTTCTTC.

The chain couples TRBV5-5 to TRBJ1-3; D is uncertain. The CDR3 loop spans 14 amino acids. V lost 0 bases and J 2 bases, leaving 6 bases between the germline ends. The germline V gene has CDR1 SGHKS and CDR2 YYEKEE (reference sequence). CDR3 bases: TGTGCCAGCAGCTTGGGCGGGGCTGGAAACACCATATATTTT. This codes for CASSLGGAGNTIYF.

Many counts were recorded for this clone. V usage is TRBV7-8 and J usage is TRBJ2-2; no clear D gene. Germline assignment: CDR1 SGHVS and CDR2 FQNEAQ. This CDR3 has 12 residues. The V end lost 4 bases, the J end lost 5 bases, and 5 bases lay between the germline ends. The CDR3 spells CASSSKTGELFF. The CDR3 bases are TGTGCCAGCAGCTCTAAAACCGGGGAGCTGTTTTTT.

This rearrangement joins TRBV28 to TRBJ1-5; D unresolved. The CDR3 consists of 15 residues. CDR1 is MDHEN and CDR2 is SYDVKM in the germline V gene. Trimming cost V 6 bases and J 4 bases, with 16 bases left between them. CDR3 nucleotide sequence: TGTGCCAGCAGGAAGCCCGCACAGTTTAATCAGCCCCAGCATTTT. Its protein product is CASRKPAQFNQPQHF. Full variable domain (outside the CDR3, taken from reference TRBV28 and TRBJ1-5): DVKVTQSSRYLVKRTGEKVFLECVQDMDHENMFWYRQDPGLGLRLIYFSYDVKMKEKGDIPEGYSVSREKKERFSLILESASTNQTSMYLCASRKPAQFNQPQHFGDGTRLSIL.

V is TRBV4-3 and J is TRBJ1-1; no firm D call. Looked up from germline, CDR1 is LGHNA and CDR2 is YSLEER. V shed 1 base and J shed 5 bases, with 11 bases lying between them. The CDR3 extends over 14 amino acids. The DNA of the CDR3 is TGCGCCAGCAGCCAAGTTTTAGCGAGAACTGAAGCTTTCTTT. This gives the protein CASSQVLARTEAFF.

This clone was counted only a few times. The chain joins TRBV9 to TRBJ2-3; the D gene is possibly TRBD1 (5 bases). CDR1 SGDLS and CDR2 YYNGEE come from the germline V gene. The CDR3 extends over 16 amino acids. Trimming pared 0 bases from V and 1 base from J, leaving 12 bases between. CDR3 residues: CASSVGGRDGTDTQYF. The CDR3 DNA reads as TGTGCCAGCAGCGTAGGAGGCAGGGATGGCACAGATACGCAGTATTTT.

This clone was seen only a few times. The rearrangement links TRBV5-4 to TRBJ2-7; D may match TRBD1 or TRBD2 (5 bases each). This CDR3 has 12 residues. From germline, CDR1 is SGHNT and CDR2 YYREEE (reference sequence). V was trimmed by 0 bases and J by 6 bases, leaving 7 bases between them. The DNA for the CDR3 is TGTGCCAGCAGCTTGGGAGGGGTCGAGCAGTACTTC. This codes for CASSLGGVEQYF.

V and J are TRBV2 and TRBJ1-1; D is perhaps TRBD1 (6 bases). The CDR3 consists of 15 residues. Trimming cost V 6 bases and J 5 bases, with 19 bases left between them. CDR1 SNHLY and CDR2 FYNNEI come from the germline V gene. CDR3 in DNA: TGTGCCAGCAGCAACACAGTAGGGGGGGGAACTGAAGCTTTCTTT. Amino acids: CASSNTVGGGTEAFF. Combining the CDR3 with reference TRBV2 and TRBJ1-1 gives the whole variable domain EPEVTQTPSHQVTQMGQEVILRCVPISNHLYFYWYRQILGQKVEFLVSFYNNEISEKSEIFDDQFSVERPDGSNFTLKIRSTKLEDSAMYFCASSNTVGGGTEAFFGQGTRLTVV.

The V call is TRBV15, the J call TRBJ1-4, with TRBD1 as a possible D gene (6 bases). CDR3 length: 14 amino acids. Per germline, CDR1 LNHNV and CDR2 YYDKDF (reference sequence). Trimming removed 5 bases from V and 10 bases from J, with 17 bases in between. The CDR3 region is CATSLPTGRGKLFF. DNA of the CDR3: TGTGCCACCAGCCTACCAACAGGGAGGGGAAAACTGTTTTTT.

This sequence joins TRBV6-5 and TRBJ1-2, with D possibly TRBD1 on 6 matching bases. Germline V CDR1 and CDR2: MNHEY, SVGAGI. Trimming shortened V by 7 bases and J by 3 bases, and 12 bases separated the two germline ends. This CDR3 is built from 13 residues. CDR3 protein: CASTIGQHYGYTF. The CDR3 bases are TGTGCCAGCACTATTGGACAGCACTATGGCTACACCTTC.

The chain uses TRBV19 and TRBJ1-1; TRBD1 is a possible D gene (5 bases). Trimming removed 0 bases at V and 1 base at J, with 6 bases between. This CDR3 has 14 amino acids. Germline CDR1 is LNHDA and CDR2 is SQIVND (reference sequence). The CDR3 DNA reads as TGTGCCAGTAGTATAGACCAGGGGAACACTGAAGCTTTCTTT. Its protein is CASSIDQGNTEAFF. The full variable domain, with the rest looked up from reference TRBV19 and TRBJ1-1, is DGGITQSPKYLFRKEGQNVTLSCEQNLNHDAMYWYRQDPGQGLRLIYYSQIVNDFQKGDIAEGYSVSREKKESFPLTVTSAQKNPTAFYLCASSIDQGNTEAFFGQGTRLTVV.

The chain uses TRBV30 and TRBJ1-2; no clear D. CDR1 and CDR2 (germline): GTSNPN, SVGIG (reference sequence). Trimming took off 4 bases at V and 5 bases at J, with 11 bases between the two ends. The CDR3 consists of 12 residues. The CDR3 DNA reads TGTGCCTGGAATACAGATGCATATGGCTACACCTTC. This translates into CAWNTDAYGYTF.

The CDR3 region is CASSSPEGLAGGHQETQYF. DNA for the CDR3: TGTGCCAGCAGTTCCCCAGAGGGACTAGCGGGGGGCCACCAAGAGACCCAGTACTTC. The chain links TRBV27 to TRBJ2-5, with 15 nucleotides matching TRBD2. CDR3 length equals 19 residues. V was clipped by 4 bases and J by 0 bases; unmatched bases: 9. CDR1 and CDR2 (germline): MNHEY, SMNVEV (reference sequence).

This clone was recorded only once. V is TRBV30 and J is TRBJ2-7; TRBD1 or TRBD2 may be the D gene (6 bases each). Trimming removed 3 bases from V and 4 bases from J, with 16 bases in between. The CDR3 loop spans 14 amino acids. Per the germline V gene, CDR1 is GTSNPN and CDR2 is SVGIG (reference sequence). The CDR3 region is CAWSLGGGSYEQYF. CDR3 nucleotide sequence: TGTGCCTGGAGCCTTGGAGGGGGAAGTTACGAGCAGTACTTC.

The gene calls are TRBV6-5 and TRBJ1-3, with 7 bases matching TRBD1. Looked up from germline, CDR1 is MNHEY and CDR2 is SVGAGI. This CDR3 contains 14 residues. Unmatched junction bases numbered 4, after V lost 5 bases and J lost 3 bases. CDR3 DNA: TGTGCCAGCAGTCCCGGACAGGTTGGAAACACCATATATTTT. Translation gives CASSPGQVGNTIYF.

V and J are TRBV18 and TRBJ1-2; D unresolved. This CDR3 has 13 amino acids. Germline CDR1 KGHSH, CDR2 LQKENI. V was pared by 2 bases and J by 8 bases, with 12 bases between. The CDR3 DNA is TGTGCCAGCTCACCAGACGTTGCGGAAGGCTACACCTTC. Protein sequence: CASSPDVAEGYTF.

The rearrangement uses TRBV6-6 and TRBJ1-4; D ambiguous. The ends were cut back, 7 bases at V and 0 bases at J, with 9 bases in the middle. CDR1 and CDR2 (germline): MNHNY, SVGAGI (reference sequence). The CDR3 totals 14 residues. CDR3 sequence (DNA): TGTGCCAGCAAGTCGGGCGCAACTAATGAAAAACTGTTTTTT. It encodes CASKSGATNEKLFF.

This clone has just one count. This chain uses TRBV7-8 with TRBJ1-3; D uncertain. The germline V and J ends were trimmed by 0 bases and 5 bases, with 17 bases remaining between them. The V gene's germline CDR1 is SGHVS and CDR2 FQNEAQ. The CDR3 contains 17 residues. The CDR3 DNA reads as TGTGCCAGCAGCTTAGCGGGAATGAACGGTGGACGAAACACCATATATTTT. Amino acids: CASSLAGMNGGRNTIYF.